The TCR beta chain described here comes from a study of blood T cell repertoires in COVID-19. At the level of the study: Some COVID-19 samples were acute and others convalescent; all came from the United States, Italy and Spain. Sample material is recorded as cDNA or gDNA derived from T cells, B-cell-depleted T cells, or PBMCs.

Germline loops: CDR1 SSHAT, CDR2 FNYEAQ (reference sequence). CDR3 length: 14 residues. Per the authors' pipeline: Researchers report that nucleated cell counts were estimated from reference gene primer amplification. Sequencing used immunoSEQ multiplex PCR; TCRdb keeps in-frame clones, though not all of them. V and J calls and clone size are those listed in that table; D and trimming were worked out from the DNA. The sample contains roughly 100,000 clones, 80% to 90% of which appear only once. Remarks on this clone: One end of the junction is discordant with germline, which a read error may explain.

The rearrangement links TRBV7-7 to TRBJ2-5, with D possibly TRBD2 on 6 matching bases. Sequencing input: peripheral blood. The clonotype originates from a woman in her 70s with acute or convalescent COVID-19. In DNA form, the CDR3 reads TGTGCTAGCAGCGGAGGGGCCCGAGGAGAGACCCAGTACTTC. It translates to CASSGGARGETQYF.